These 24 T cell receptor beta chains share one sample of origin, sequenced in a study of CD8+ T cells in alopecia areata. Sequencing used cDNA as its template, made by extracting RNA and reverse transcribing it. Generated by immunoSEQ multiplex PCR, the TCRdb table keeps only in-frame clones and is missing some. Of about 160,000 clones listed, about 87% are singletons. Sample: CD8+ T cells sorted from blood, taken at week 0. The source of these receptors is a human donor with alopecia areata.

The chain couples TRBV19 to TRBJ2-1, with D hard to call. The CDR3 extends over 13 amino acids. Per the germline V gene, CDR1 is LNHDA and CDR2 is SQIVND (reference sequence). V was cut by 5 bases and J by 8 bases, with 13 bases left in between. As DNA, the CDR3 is TGTGCCAGTAGTGAATTTCAGGAAGATGAGCAGTTCTTC. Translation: CASSEFQEDEQFF.

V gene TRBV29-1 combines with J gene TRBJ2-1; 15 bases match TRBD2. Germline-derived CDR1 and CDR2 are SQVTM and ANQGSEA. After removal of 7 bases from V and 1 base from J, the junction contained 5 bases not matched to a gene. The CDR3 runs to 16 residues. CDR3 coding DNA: TGCAGCGCAGGCGGGACTAGCGGGGGGTCCTACAATGAGCAGTTCTTC. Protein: CSAGGTSGGSYNEQFF.

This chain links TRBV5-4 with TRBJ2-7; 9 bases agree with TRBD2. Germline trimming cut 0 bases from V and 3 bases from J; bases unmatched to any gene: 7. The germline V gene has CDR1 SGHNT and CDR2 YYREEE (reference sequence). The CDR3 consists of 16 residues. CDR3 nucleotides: TGTGCCAGCAGCTTGGCCTTAGCGGGGGCAGACTACGAGCAGTACTTC. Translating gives CASSLALAGADYEQYF. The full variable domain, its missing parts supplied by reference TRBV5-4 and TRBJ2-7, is ETGVTQSPTHLIKTRGQQVTLRCSSQSGHNTVSWYQQALGQGPQFIFQYYREEENGRGNFPPRFSGLQFPNYSSELNVNALELDDSALYLCASSLALAGADYEQYFGPGTRLTVT.

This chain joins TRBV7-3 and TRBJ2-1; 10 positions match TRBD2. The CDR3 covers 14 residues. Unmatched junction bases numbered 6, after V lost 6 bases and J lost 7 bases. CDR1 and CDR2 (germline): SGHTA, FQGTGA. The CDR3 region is CASRAGTSANEQFF. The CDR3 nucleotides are TGTGCCAGCAGAGCCGGGACTAGCGCGAATGAGCAGTTCTTC.

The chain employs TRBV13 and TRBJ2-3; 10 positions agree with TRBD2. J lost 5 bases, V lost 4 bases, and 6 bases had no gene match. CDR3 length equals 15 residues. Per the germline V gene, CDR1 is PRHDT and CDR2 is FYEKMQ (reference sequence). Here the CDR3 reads CASSSRTSGRDTQYF. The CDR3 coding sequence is TGTGCCAGCAGCTCTCGGACTAGCGGTAGAGATACGCAGTATTTT.

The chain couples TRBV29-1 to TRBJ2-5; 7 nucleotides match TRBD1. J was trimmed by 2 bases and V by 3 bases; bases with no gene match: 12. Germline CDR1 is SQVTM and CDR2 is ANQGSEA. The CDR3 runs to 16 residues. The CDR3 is CSVDGYRDSLQETQYF. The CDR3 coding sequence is TGCAGCGTTGATGGGTACCGGGACAGCCTTCAAGAGACCCAGTACTTC.

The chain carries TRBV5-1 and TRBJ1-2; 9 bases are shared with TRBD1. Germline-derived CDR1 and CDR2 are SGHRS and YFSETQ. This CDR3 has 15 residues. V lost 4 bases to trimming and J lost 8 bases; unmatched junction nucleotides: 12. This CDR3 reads CASSLDRGEFEGYTF. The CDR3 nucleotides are TGCGCCAGCAGCCTCGACAGGGGGGAGTTCGAAGGCTACACCTTC.

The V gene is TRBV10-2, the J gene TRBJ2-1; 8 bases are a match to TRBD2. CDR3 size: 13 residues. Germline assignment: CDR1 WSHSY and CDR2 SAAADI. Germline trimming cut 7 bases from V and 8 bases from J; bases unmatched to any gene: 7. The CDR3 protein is CASMASGSYEQFF. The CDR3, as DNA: TGCGCCAGCATGGCTAGCGGGTCGTATGAGCAGTTCTTC.

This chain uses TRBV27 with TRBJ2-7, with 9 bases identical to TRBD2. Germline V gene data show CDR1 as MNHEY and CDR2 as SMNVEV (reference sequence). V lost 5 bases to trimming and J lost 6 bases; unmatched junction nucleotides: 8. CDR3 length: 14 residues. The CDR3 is CASSAAGGPGEQYF. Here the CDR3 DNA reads TGTGCCAGCAGTGCCGCGGGAGGGCCGGGCGAGCAGTACTTC.

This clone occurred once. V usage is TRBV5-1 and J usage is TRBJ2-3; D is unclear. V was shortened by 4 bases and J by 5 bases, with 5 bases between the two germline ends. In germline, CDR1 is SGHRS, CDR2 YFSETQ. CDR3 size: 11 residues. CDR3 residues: CASSGLDTQYF. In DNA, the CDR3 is TGCGCCAGCAGCGGTTTAGATACGCAGTATTTT.

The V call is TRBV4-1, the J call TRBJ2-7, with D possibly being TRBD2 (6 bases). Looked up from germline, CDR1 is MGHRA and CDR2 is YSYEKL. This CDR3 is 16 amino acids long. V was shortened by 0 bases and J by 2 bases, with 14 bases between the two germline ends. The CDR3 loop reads CASSQEKGLSAYEQYF. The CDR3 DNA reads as TGCGCCAGCAGCCAAGAAAAGGGACTTTCAGCCTACGAGCAGTACTTC.

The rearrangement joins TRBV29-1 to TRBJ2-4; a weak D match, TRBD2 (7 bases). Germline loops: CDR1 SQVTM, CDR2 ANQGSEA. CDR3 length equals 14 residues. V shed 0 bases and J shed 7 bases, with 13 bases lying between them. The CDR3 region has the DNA TGCAGCGTTGAAGATCGGAGGGGGGGTAACATTCAGTACTTC. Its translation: CSVEDRRGGNIQYF.

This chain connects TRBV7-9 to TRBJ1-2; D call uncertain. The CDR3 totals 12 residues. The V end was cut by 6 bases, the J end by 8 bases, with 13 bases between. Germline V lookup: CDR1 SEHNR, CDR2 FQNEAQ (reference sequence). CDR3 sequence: CASSTGRGGYTF. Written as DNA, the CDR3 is TGTGCCAGCAGTACGGGCCGAGGGGGCTACACCTTC. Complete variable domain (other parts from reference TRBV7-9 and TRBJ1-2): DTGVSQNPRHKITKRGQNVTFRCDPISEHNRLYWYRQTLGQGPEFLTYFQNEAQLEKSRLLSDRFSAERPKGSFSTLEIQRTEQGDSAMYLCASSTGRGGYTFGSGTRLTVV.

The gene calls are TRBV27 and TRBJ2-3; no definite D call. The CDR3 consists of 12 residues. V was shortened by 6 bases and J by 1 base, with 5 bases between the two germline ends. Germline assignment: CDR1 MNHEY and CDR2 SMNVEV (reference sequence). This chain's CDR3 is CASSARTDTQYF. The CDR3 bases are TGTGCCAGCAGCGCCCGCACAGATACGCAGTATTTT.

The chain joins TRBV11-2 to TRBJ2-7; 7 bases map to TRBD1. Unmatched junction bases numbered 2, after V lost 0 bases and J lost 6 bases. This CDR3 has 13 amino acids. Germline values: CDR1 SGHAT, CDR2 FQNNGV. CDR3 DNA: TGTGCCAGCAGCTTAGAGGGACAGACCGAGCAGTACTTC. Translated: CASSLEGQTEQYF.

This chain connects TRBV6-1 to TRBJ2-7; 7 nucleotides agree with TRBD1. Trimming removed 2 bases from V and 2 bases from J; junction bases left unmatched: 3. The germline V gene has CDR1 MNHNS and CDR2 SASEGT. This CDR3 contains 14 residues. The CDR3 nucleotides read TGTGCCAGCAGTGAATTTGACAGGGCCTACGAGCAGTACTTC. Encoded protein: CASSEFDRAYEQYF.

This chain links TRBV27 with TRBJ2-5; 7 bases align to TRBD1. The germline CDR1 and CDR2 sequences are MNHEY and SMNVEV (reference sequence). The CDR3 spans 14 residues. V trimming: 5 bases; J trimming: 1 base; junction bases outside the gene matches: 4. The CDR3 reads CASSLQGSQETQYF. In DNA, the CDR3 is TGTGCCAGCAGTCTACAGGGGTCCCAAGAGACCCAGTACTTC.

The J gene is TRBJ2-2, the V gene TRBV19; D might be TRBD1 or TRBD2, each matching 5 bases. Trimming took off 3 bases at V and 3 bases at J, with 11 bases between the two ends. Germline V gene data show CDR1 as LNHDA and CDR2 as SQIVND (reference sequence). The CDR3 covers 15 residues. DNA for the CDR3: TGTGCCAGTAGTATCACCGGGGCGGACACCGGGGAGCTGTTTTTT. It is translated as CASSITGADTGELFF.

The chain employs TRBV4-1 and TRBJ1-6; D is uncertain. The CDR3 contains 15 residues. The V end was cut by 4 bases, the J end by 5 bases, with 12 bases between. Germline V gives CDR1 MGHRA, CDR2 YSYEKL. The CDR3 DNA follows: TGCGCCAGCAGCCTACGGACGACCGATAATTCACCCCTCCACTTT. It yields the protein CASSLRTTDNSPLHF.

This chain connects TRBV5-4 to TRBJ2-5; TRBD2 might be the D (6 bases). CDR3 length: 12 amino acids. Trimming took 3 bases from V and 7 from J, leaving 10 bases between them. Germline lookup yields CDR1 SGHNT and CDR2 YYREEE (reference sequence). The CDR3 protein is CASSSAGGTQYF. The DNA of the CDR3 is TGTGCCAGCAGCTCAGCCGGGGGGACCCAGTACTTC.

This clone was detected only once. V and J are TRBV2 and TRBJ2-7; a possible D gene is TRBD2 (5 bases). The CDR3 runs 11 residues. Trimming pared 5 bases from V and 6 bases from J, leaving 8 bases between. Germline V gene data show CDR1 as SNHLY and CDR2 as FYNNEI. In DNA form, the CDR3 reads TGTGCCAGCAGTCCCAGCGGCGAGCAGTACTTC. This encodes CASSPSGEQYF.

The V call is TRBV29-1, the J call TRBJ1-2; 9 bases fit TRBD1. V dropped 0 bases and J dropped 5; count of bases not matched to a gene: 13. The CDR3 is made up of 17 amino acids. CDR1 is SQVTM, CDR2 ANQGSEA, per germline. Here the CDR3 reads CSVEDLGVGQGPYGYTF. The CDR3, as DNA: TGCAGCGTTGAAGATTTGGGGGTAGGACAGGGGCCTTATGGCTACACCTTC.

CDR3 protein: CASSEGLAGGRNEQFF. DNA of the CDR3: TGTGCCAGCAGTGAGGGACTAGCGGGAGGGAGGAATGAGCAGTTCTTC. The V call is TRBV27, the J call TRBJ2-1, with 16 nucleotides matching TRBD2. The ends lost 5 bases at V and 7 bases at J; junction bases unmatched: 5. The CDR3 has 16 residues. Germline assignment: CDR1 MNHEY and CDR2 SMNVEV (reference sequence).

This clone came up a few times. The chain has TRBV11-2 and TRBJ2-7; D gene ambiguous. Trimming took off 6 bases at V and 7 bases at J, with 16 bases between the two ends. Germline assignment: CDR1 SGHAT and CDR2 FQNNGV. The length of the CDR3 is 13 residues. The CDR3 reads CASSSPVVGEQYF. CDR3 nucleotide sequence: TGTGCCAGCAGTTCCCCAGTGGTAGGTGAGCAGTACTTC.